This T cell receptor (beta chain) was recovered during a study of blood T cell repertoires in COVID-19. The overall study: The analysed material was cDNA or gDNA that came from T cells, B-cell-depleted T cells, or PBMCs.

Study members were between roughly 18 and 89 years old and lived in approximately 25 US regions. In germline, CDR1 is SNHLY, CDR2 FYNNEI. The length of the CDR3 is 13 residues. V lost 1 base, J lost 3 bases, and 6 bases lay in between. Using immunoSEQ multiplex PCR, the repertoire was profiled, and TCRdb retains in-frame clones only, with some absent. The sample contains around 130,000 clones, approximately 86% of which appear only once. The sequenced sample consisted of PBMCs or T cells enriched from blood (not recorded which). This chain uses TRBV2 with TRBJ1-2; D gene unclear. This clonotype originated in a woman between 45 and 65 years old who had recovered from COVID-19. The CDR3 DNA is TGTGCCAGCAGTGAAGTCTTCGACTATGGCTACACCTTC. Translated: CASSEVFDYGYTF.